These 5 T cell receptor beta chains share one sample of origin, sequenced in a study of human T cells and chemical hapten exposure. MiXCR, applied by TCRdb to the RACE reads, yields one record per CDR3 protein. The sample carries under 200,000 distinct CDR3 sequences, 25% to 35% recorded once. Time point: patch test 3, about 24 weeks after DPC sensitization. Treatment described: therapeutic diphenylcyclopropenone sensitization with weekly scalp DPC. The sequences come from whole blood, collected in connection with sensitization to the hapten diphenylcyclopropenone (DPC). Every receptor here comes from a woman between 18 and 30 years old with alopecia areata. Some clones in this sample may be carry-over from other donors' samples.

The chain couples TRBV7-2 to TRBJ2-2; TRBD1 aligns across 8 bases. The germline V gene encodes CDR1 SGHTA and CDR2 FQGNSA. Trimming took 5 bases from V and 5 from J; bases not matched to a gene: 4. The CDR3 is made up of 14 amino acids. CDR3 region: CASSPDRATGELFF. In DNA form, the CDR3 reads TGTGCCAGCAGCCCGGACAGGGCGACCGGGGAGCTGTTTTTT.

This clonotype was detected a few times. The chain combines TRBV6-2 or TRBV6-3 with TRBJ2-5; 8 bases match TRBD1. With V trimmed by 7 bases and J by 4 bases, 2 bases remained unmatched. Germline V gives CDR1 MNHEY, CDR2 SVGEGT. The CDR3 is 12 residues long. The CDR3 spells CASIDRGETQYF. The CDR3 coding sequence is TGTGCCAGCATCGACAGGGGAGAGACCCAGTACTTC.

This clonotype has ten or more counts. V usage is TRBV20-1 and J usage is TRBJ2-5; D not certain. Germline V gene lookup returns CDR1 DFQATT and CDR2 SNEGSKA (reference sequence). Trimming took 1 base from V and 5 from J, leaving 8 bases between them. The CDR3 loop spans 12 amino acids. This CDR3 is CSARVASETQYF. In nucleotides, the CDR3 is TGCAGTGCTAGAGTGGCGTCCGAGACCCAGTACTTC.

The chain recombines TRBV27 with TRBJ2-7; D is possibly TRBD2 (6 bases). This CDR3 is built from 14 residues. V was pared by 5 bases and J by 4 bases, with 15 bases between. Looked up from germline, CDR1 is MNHEY and CDR2 is SMNVEV (reference sequence). CDR3 nucleotide sequence: TGTGCCAGCAGTAGGTCCGGGAGAACGTACGAGCAGTACTTC. Translating gives CASSRSGRTYEQYF.

The V gene is TRBV7-2, the J gene TRBJ1-5; D may be TRBD1 (6 bases). CDR1 is SGHTA, CDR2 FQGNSA, per germline. V was trimmed by 1 base and J by 3 bases, leaving 10 bases between them. The CDR3 covers 15 residues. The CDR3 loop reads CASSLGTVHNQPQHF. The CDR3 DNA reads TGTGCCAGCAGCTTAGGGACAGTGCACAATCAGCCCCAGCATTTT.